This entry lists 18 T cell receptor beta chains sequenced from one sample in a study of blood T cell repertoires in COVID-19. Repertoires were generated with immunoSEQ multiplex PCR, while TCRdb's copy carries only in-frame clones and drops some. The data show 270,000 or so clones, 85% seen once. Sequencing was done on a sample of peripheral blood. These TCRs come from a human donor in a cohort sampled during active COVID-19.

This chain's CDR3 is CASSGIGTARNEQYF. Written as DNA, the CDR3 is TGTGCCAGCAGCGGAATTGGGACAGCTAGAAACGAGCAGTACTTC. V usage is TRBV6-5 and J usage is TRBJ2-7; 7 nucleotides align to TRBD1. Per the germline V gene, CDR1 is MNHEY and CDR2 is SVGAGI. V lost 6 bases and J lost 5; bases outside the gene matches: 13. This CDR3 comprises 15 residues.

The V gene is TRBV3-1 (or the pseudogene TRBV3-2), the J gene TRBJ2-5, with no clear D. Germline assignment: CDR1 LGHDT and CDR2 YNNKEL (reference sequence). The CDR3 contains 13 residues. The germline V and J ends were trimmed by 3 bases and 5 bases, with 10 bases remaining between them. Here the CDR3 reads CASSQNPRETQYF. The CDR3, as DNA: TGTGCCAGCAGCCAGAACCCCAGGGAGACCCAGTACTTC.

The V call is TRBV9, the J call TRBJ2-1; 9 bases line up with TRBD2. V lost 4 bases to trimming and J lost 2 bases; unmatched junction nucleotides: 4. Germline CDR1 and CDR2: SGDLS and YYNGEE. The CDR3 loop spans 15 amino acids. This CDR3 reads CASSSRLAAYNEQFF. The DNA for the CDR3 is TGTGCCAGCAGCTCCCGACTAGCGGCCTACAATGAGCAGTTCTTC.

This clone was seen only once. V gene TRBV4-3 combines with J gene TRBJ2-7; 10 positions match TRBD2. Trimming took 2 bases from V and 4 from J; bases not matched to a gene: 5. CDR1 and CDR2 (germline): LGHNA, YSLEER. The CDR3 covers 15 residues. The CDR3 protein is CASSQLLAGAYEQYF. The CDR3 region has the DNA TGCGCCAGCAGCCAACTTCTAGCGGGAGCTTACGAGCAGTACTTC.

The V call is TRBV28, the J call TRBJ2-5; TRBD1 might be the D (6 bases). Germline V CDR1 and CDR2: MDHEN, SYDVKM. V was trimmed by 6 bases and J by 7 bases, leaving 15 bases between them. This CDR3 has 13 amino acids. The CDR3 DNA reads TGTGCCAGCAGCATAACAGGGACCGGGACCCAGTACTTC. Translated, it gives CASSITGTGTQYF.

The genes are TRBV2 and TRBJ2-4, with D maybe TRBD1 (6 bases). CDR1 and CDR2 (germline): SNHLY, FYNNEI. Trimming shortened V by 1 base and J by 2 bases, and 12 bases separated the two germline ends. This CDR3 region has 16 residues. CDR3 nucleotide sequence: TGTGCCAGCAGTGAAGTGGGCAGGGGATCCAAAAACATTCAGTACTTC. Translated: CASSEVGRGSKNIQYF.

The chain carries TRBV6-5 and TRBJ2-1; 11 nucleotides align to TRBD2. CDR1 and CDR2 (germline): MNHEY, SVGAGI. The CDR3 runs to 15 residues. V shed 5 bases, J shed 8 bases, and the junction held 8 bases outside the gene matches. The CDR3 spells CASSQISGREYEQFF. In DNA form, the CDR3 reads TGTGCCAGCAGTCAAATTAGCGGGAGGGAATATGAGCAGTTCTTC.

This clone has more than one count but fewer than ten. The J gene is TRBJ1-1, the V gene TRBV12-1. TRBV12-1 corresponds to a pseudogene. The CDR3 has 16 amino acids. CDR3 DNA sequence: TGTGCCAGCAGCCCGGGTCCGGTTAACGCGAACACTGAAGCTTTCTTT. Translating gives CASSPGPVNANTEAFF.

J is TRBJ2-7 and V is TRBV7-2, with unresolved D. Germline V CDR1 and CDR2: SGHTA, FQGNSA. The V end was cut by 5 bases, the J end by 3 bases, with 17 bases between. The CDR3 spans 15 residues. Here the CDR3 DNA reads TGTGCCAGCAGCCTCGGAGCTACTACCTACTACGAGCAGTACTTC. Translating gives CASSLGATTYYEQYF.

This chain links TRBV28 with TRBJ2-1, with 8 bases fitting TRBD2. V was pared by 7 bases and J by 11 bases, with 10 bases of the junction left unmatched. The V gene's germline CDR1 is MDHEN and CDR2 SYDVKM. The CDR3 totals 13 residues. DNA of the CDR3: TGTGCCAGCAAAGAGCGGGAGCCCCCCCAGCAGTTCTTC. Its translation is CASKEREPPQQFF.

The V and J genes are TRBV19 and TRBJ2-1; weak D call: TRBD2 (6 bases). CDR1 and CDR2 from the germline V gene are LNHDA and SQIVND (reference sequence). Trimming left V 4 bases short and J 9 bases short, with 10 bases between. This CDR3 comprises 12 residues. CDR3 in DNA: TGTGCCAGTAGTACGTGGCGGGGTGAGCAGTTCTTC. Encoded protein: CASSTWRGEQFF.

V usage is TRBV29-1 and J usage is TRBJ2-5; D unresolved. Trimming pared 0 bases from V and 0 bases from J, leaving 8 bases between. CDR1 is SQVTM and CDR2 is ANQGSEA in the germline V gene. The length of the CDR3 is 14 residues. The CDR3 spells CSVEDWRNQETQYF. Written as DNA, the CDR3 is TGCAGCGTTGAAGATTGGAGAAACCAAGAGACCCAGTACTTC.

In nucleotides, the CDR3 is TGTGCCAGCAGTTTAAGGTCGCGGAATGAGCAGTTCTTC. This codes for CASSLRSRNEQFF. The chain recombines TRBV27 with TRBJ2-1; D not certain. CDR1 is MNHEY and CDR2 is SMNVEV in the germline V gene (reference sequence). This CDR3 has 13 residues. V was shortened by 2 bases and J by 7 bases, with 9 bases between the two germline ends.

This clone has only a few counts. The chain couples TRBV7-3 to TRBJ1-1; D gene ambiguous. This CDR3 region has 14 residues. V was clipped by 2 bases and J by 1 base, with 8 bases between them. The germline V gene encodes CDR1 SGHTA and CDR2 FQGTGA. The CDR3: CASSLVGANTEAFF. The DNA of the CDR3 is TGTGCCAGCAGCTTAGTGGGAGCGAACACTGAAGCTTTCTTT.

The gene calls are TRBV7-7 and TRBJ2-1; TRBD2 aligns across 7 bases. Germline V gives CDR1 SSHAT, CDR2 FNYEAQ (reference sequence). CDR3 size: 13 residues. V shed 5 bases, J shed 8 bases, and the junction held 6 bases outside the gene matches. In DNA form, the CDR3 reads TGTGCCAGCAGCGCAAGCGGGGACCATGAGCAGTTCTTC. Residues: CASSASGDHEQFF.

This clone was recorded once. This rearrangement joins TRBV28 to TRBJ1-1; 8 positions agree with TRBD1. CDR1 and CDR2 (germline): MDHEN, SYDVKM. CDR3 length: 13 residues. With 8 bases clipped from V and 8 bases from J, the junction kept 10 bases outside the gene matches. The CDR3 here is CASGLITGGEAFF. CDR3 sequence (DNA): TGTGCCAGCGGGCTTATAACAGGGGGGGAAGCTTTCTTT.

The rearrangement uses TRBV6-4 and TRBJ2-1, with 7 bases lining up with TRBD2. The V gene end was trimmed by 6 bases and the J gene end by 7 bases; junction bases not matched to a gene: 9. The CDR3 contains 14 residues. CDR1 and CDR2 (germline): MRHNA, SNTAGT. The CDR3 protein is CASSLIGGRNEQFF. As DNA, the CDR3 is TGTGCCAGCAGCCTCATAGGCGGGAGAAATGAGCAGTTCTTC.

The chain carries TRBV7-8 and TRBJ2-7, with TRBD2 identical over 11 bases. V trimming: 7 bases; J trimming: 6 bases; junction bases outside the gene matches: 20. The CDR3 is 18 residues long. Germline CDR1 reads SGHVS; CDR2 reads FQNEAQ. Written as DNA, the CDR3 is TGTGCCAGCACCCAGGTGACAGTATTAACTAGCGGGAGAATCGAGCAGTACTTC. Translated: CASTQVTVLTSGRIEQYF.